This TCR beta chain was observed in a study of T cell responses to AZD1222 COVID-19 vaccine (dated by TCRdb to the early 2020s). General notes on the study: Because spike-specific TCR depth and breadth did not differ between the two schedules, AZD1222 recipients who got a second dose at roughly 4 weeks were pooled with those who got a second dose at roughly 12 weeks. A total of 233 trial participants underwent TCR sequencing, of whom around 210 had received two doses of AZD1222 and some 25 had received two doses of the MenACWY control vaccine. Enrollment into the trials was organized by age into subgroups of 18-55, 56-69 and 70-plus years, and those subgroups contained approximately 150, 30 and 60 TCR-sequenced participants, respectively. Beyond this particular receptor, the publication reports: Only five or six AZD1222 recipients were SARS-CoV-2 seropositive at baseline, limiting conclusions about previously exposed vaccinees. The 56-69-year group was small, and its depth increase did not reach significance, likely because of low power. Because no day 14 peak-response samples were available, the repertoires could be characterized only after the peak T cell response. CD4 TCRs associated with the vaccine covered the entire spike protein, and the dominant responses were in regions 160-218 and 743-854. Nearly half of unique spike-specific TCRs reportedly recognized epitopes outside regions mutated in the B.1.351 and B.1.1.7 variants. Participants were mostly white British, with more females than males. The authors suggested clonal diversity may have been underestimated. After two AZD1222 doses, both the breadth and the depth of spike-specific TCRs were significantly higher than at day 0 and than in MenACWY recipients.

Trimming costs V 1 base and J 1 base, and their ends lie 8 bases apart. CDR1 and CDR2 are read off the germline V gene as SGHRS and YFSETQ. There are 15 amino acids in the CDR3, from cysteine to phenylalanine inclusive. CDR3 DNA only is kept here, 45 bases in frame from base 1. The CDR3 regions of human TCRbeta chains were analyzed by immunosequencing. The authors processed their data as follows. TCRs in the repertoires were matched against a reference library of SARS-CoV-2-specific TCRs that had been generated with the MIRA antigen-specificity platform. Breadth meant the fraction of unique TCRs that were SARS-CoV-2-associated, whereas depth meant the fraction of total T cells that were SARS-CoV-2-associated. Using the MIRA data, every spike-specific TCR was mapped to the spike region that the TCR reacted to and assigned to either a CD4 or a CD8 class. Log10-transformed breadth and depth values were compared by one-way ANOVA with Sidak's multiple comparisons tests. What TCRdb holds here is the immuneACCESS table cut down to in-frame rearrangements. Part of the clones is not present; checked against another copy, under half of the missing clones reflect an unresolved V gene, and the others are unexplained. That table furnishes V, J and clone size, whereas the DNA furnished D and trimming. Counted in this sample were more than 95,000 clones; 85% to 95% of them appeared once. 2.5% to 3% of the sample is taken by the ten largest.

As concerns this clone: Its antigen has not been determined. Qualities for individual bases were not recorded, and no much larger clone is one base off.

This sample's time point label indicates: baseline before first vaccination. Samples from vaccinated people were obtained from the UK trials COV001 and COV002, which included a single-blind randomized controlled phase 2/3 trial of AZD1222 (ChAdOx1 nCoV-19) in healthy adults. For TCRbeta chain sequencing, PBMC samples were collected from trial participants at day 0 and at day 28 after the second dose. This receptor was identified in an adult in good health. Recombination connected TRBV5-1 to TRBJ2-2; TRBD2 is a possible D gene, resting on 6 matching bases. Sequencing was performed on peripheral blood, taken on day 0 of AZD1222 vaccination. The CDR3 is CASSLISGNTGELFF. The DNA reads TGCGCCAGCAGCTTGATTAGCGGGAACACCGGGGAGCTGTTTTTT.